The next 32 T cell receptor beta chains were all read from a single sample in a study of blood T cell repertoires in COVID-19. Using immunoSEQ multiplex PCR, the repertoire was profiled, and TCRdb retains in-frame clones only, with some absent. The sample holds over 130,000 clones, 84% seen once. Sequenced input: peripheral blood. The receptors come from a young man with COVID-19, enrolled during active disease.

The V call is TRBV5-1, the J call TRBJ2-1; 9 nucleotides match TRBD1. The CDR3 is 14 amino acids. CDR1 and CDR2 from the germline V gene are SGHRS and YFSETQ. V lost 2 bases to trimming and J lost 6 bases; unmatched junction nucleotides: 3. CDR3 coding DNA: TGCGCCAGCAGCTTTGCGACAGGGGGCAATGAGCAGTTCTTC. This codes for CASSFATGGNEQFF.

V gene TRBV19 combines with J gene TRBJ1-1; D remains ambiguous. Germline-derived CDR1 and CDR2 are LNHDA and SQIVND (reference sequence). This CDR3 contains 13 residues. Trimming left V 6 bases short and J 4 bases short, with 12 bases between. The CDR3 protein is CASSSTTGTEAFF. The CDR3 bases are TGTGCCAGTAGCTCCACGACGGGCACTGAAGCTTTCTTT.

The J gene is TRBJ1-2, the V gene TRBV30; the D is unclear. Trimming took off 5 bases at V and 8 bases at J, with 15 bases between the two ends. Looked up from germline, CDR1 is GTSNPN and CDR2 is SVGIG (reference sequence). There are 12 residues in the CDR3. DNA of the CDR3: TGTGCCTGGGCCCCGGTGCCTTGGGGCTACACCTTC. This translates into CAWAPVPWGYTF.

The CDR3: CASSPTGYTEAFF. The CDR3 DNA follows: TGTGCCAGCAGCCCCACGGGGTACACTGAAGCTTTCTTT. The rearrangement uses TRBV7-6 and TRBJ1-1; no clear D. The germline V and J ends were trimmed by 5 bases and 3 bases, with 10 bases remaining between them. Germline CDR1 is SGHVS and CDR2 is FNYEAQ. The CDR3 has 13 residues.

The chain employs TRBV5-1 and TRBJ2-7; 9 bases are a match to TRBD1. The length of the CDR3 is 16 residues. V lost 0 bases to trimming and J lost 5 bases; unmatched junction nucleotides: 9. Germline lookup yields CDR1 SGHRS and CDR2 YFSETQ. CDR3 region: CASSLGYGTGNHEQYF. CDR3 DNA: TGCGCCAGCAGCTTGGGATATGGGACAGGGAACCACGAGCAGTACTTC.

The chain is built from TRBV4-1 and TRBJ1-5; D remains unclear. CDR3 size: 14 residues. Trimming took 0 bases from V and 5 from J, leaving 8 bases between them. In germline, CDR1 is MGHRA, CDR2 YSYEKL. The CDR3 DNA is TGCGCCAGCAGCCAAGAGAACAACCATCAGCCCCAGCATTTT. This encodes CASSQENNHQPQHF.

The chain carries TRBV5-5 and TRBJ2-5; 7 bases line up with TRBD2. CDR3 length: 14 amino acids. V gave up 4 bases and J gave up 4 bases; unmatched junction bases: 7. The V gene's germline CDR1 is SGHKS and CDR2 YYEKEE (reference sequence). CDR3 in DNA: TGTGCCAGCAGCCTTAGACTAGCAGGAGAGACCCAGTACTTC. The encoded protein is CASSLRLAGETQYF.

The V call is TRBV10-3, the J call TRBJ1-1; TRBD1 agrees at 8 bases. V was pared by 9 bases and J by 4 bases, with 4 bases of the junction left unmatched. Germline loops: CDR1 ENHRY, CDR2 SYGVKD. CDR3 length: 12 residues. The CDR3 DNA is TGTGCCATTGGACAGGGAACCACTGAAGCTTTCTTT. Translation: CAIGQGTTEAFF.

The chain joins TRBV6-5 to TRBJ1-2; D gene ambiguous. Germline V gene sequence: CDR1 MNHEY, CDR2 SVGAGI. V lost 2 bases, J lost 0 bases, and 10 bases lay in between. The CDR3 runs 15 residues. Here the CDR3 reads CASSYLPRANYGYTF. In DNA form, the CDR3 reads TGTGCCAGCAGTTACCTCCCACGAGCTAACTATGGCTACACCTTC.

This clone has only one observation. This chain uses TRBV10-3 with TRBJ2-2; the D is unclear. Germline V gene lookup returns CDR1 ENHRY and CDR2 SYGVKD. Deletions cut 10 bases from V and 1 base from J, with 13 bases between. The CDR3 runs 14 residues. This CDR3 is CASSRPGNTGELFF. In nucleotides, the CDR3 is TGTGCCAGTTCCCGCCCGGGGAACACCGGGGAGCTGTTTTTT.

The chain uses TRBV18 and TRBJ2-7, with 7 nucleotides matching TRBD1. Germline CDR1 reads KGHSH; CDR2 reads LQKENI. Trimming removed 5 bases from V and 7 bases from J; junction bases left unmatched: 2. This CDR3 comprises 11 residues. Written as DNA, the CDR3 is TGTGCCAGCTCATCGGACAGGGAGCAGTACTTC. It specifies CASSSDREQYF.

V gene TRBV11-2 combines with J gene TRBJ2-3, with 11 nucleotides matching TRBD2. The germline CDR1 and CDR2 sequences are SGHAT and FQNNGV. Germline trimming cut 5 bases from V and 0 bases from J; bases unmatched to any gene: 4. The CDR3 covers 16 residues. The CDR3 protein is CASSTTSGISTDTQYF. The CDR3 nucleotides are TGTGCCAGCAGCACGACTAGCGGGATTAGCACAGATACGCAGTATTTT.

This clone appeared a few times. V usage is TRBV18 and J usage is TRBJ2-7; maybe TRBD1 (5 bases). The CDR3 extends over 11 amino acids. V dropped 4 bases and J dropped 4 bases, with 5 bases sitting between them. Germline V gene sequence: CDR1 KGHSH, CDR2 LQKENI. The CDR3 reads CASSQGYEQYF. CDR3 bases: TGTGCCAGCTCACAGGGGTACGAGCAGTACTTC.

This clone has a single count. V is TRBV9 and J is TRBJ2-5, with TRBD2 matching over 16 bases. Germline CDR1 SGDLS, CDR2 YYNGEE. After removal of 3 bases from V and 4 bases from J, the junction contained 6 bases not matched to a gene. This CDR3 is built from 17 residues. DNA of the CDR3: TGTGCCAGCAGCGACCCGGGACTAGCGGGAGGGCCAGAGACCCAGTACTTC. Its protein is CASSDPGLAGGPETQYF.

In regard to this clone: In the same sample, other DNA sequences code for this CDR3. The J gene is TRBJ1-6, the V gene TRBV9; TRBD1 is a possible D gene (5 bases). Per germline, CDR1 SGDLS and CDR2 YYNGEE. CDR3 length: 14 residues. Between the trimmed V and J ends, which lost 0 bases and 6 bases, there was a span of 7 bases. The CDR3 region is CASSVGQGNSPLHF. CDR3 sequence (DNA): TGTGCCAGCAGCGTAGGGCAGGGTAATTCACCCCTCCACTTT.

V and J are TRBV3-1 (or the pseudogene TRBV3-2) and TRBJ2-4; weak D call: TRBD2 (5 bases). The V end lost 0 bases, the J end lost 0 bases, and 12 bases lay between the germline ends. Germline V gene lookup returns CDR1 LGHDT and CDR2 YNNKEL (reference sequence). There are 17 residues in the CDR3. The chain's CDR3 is CASSQDRDWLAKNIQYF. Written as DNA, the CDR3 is TGTGCCAGCAGCCAAGATCGGGATTGGCTAGCCAAAAACATTCAGTACTTC.

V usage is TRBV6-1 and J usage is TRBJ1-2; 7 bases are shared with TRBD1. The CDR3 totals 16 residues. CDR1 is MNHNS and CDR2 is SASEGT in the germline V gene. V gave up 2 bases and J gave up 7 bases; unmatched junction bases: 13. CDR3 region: CASSESGGGASGGYTF. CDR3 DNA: TGTGCCAGCAGTGAATCAGGAGGGGGCGCGAGCGGTGGCTACACCTTC.

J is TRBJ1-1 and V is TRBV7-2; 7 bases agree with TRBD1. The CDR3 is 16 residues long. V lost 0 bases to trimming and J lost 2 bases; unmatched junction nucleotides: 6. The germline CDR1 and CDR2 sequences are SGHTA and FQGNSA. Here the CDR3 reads CASSLAPGQRNTEAFF. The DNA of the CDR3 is TGTGCCAGCAGCTTAGCTCCGGGACAGAGAAACACTGAAGCTTTCTTT.

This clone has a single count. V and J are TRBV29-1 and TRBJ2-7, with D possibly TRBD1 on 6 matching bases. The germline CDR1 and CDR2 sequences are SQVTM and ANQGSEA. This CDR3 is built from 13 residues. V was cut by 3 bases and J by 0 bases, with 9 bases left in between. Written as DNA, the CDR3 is TGCAGCGTTGAGTTGACAGGCTCCTACGAGCAGTACTTC. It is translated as CSVELTGSYEQYF.

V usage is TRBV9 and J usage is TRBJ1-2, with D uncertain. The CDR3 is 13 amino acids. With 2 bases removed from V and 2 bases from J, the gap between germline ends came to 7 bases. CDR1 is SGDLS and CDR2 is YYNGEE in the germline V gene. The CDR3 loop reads CASSVEVNYGYTF. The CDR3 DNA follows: TGTGCCAGCAGCGTGGAGGTAAACTATGGCTACACCTTC.

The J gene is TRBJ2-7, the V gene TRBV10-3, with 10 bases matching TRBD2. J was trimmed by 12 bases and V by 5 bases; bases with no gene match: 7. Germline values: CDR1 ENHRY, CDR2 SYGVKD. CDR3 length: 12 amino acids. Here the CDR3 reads CAISPGTSDPYF. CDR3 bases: TGTGCCATCAGTCCCGGGACTAGCGATCCGTACTTC.

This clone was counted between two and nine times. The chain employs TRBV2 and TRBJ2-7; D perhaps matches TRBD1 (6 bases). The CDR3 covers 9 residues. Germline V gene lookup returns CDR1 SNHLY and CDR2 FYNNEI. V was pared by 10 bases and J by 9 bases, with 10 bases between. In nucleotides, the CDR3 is TGTGCCACTGAAGGGGGGCAGTACTTC. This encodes CATEGGQYF.

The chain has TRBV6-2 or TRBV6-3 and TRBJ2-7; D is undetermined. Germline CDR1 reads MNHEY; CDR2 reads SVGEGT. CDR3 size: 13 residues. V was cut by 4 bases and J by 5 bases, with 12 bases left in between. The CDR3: CASSSPGDHEQYF. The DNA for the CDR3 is TGTGCCAGCAGTTCCCCGGGTGATCACGAGCAGTACTTC.

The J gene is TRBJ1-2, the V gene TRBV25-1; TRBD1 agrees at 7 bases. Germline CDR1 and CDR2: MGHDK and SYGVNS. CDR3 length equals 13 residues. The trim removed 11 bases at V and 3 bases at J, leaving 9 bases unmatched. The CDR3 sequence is CAAPTGRHYGYTF. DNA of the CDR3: TGTGCCGCGCCGACAGGGCGTCACTATGGCTACACCTTC.

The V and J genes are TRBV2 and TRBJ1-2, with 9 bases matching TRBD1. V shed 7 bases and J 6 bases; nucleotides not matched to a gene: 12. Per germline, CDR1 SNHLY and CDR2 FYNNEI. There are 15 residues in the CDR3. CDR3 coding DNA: TGTGCCAGCACGCCACAAGGGACAGGGAGCAATGGCTACACCTTC. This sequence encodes CASTPQGTGSNGYTF.

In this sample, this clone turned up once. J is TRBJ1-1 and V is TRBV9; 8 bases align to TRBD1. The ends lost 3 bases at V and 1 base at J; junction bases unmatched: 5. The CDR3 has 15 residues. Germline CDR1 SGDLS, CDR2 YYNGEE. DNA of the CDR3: TGTGCCAGCAGCGGAACGGGACAGGCGAACACTGAAGCTTTCTTT. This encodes CASSGTGQANTEAFF.

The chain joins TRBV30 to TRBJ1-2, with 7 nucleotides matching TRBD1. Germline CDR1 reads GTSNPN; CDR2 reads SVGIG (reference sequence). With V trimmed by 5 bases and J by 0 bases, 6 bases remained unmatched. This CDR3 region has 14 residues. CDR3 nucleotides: TGTGCCTGGCCTGGGACAGATGCTAACTATGGCTACACCTTC. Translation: CAWPGTDANYGYTF.

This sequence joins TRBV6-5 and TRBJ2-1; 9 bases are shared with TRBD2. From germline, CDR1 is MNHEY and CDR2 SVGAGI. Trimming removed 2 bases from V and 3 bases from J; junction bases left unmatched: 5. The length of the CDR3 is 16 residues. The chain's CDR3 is CASSYGAGGRYNEQFF. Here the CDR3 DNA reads TGTGCCAGCAGTTACGGGGCGGGAGGGCGCTACAATGAGCAGTTCTTC.

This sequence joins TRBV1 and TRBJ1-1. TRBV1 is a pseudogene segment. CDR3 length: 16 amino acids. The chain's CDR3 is CTSTEGFGPVDSEAFF. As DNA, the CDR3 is TGCACCAGCACCGAAGGGTTCGGACCGGTGGACTCCGAAGCTTTCTTT.

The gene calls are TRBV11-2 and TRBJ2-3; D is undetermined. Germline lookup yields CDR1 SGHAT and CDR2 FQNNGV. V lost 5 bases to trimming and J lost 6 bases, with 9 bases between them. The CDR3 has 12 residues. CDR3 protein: CASSPTRDTQYF. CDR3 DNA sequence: TGTGCCAGCAGCCCCACGCGGGATACGCAGTATTTT.

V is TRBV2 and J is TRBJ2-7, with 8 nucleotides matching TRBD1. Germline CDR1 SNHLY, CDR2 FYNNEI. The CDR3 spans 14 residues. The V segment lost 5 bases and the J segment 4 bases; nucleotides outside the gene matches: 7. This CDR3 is CASSLYDRGYEQYF. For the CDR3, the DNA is TGTGCCAGCAGTCTATATGACAGGGGTTACGAGCAGTACTTC.

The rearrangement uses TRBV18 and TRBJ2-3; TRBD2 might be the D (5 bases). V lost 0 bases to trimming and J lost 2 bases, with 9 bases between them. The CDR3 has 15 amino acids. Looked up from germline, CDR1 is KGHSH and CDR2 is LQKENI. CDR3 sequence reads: CASSPPILVTDTQYF. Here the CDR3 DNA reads TGTGCCAGCTCACCACCTATACTAGTCACAGATACGCAGTATTTT.